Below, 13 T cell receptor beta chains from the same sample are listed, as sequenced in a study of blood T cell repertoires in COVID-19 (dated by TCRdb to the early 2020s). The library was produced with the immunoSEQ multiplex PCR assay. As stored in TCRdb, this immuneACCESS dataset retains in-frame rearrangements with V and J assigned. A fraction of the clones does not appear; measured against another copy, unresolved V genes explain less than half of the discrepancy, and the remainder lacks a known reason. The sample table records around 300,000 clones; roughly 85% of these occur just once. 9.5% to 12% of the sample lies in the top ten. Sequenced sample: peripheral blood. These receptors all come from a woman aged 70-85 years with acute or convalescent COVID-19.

The CDR3 loop reads CASSRSGTDSYEQYF. DNA for the CDR3: TGCGCCAGCAGCCGTTCCGGGACAGACTCGTACGAGCAGTACTTC. The chain uses TRBV5-1 and TRBJ2-7, with TRBD1 matching over 7 bases. Germline CDR1 is SGHRS and CDR2 is YFSETQ. CDR3 size: 15 residues. Losses at the gene ends were 4 bases for V and 4 bases for J; bases not matched to a gene: 11. The variable domain in full, completed from reference TRBV5-1 and TRBJ2-7, reads KAGVTQTPRYLIKTRGQQVTLSCSPISGHRSVSWYQQTPGQGLQFLFEYFSETQRNKGNFPGRFSGRQFSNSRSEMNVSTLELGDSALYLCASSRSGTDSYEQYFGPGTRLTVT.

The CDR3, as DNA: TGTGCCAGCAGTTTTAATCGAGCGAGCAATCAGCCCCAGCATTTT. It translates to CASSFNRASNQPQHF. The chain links TRBV6-5 to TRBJ1-5, with no clear D. The V gene lost 4 bases and the J gene lost 1 base, with 11 bases spanning the gap. The CDR3 consists of 15 residues. CDR1 is MNHEY and CDR2 is SVGAGI in the germline V gene.

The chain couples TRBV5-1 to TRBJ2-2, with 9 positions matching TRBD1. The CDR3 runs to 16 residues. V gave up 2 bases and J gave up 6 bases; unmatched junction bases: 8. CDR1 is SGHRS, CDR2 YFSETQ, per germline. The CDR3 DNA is TGCGCCAGCAGCTTACAGGGGGCGGATCAAGCCGGGGAGCTGTTTTTT. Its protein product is CASSLQGADQAGELFF. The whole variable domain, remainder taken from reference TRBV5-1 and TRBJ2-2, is KAGVTQTPRYLIKTRGQQVTLSCSPISGHRSVSWYQQTPGQGLQFLFEYFSETQRNKGNFPGRFSGRQFSNSRSEMNVSTLELGDSALYLCASSLQGADQAGELFFGEGSRLTVL.

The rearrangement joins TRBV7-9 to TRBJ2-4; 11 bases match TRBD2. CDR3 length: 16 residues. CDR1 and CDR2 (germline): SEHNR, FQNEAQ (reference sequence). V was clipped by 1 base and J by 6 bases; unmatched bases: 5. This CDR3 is CASSLEELAGANIQYF. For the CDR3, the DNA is TGTGCCAGCAGCTTAGAGGAACTAGCGGGGGCAAACATTCAGTACTTC.

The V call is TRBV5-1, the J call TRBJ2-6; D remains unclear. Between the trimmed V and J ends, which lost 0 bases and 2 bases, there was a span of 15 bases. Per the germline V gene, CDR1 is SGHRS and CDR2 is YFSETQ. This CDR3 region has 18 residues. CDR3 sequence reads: CASSLAGVNSPGANVLTF. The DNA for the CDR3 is TGCGCCAGCAGCTTGGCCGGTGTGAACAGTCCTGGGGCCAACGTCCTGACTTTC.

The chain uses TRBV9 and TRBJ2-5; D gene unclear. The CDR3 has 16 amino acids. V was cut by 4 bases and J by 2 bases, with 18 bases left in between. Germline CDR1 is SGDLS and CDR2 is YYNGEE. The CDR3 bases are TGTGCCAGCAGCCCCATACCCTCAGGTTTTCAAGAGACCCAGTACTTC. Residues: CASSPIPSGFQETQYF.

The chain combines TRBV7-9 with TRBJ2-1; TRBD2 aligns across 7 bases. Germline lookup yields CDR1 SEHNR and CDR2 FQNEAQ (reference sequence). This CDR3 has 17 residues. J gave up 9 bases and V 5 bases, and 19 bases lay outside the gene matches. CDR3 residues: CASSPMGSVRRGSEQFF. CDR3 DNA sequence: TGTGCCAGCAGCCCCATGGGGTCGGTACGGCGGGGGAGTGAGCAGTTCTTC. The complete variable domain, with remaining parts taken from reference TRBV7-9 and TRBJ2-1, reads DTGVSQNPRHKITKRGQNVTFRCDPISEHNRLYWYRQTLGQGPEFLTYFQNEAQLEKSRLLSDRFSAERPKGSFSTLEIQRTEQGDSAMYLCASSPMGSVRRGSEQFFGPGTRLTVL.

The CDR3 DNA sequence: TGCGCCAGCAGCTTAATTAGACAGGTGAACACCGGGGAGCTGTTTTTT. This codes for CASSLIRQVNTGELFF. V gene TRBV5-1 combines with J gene TRBJ2-2, with D possibly being TRBD1 (6 bases). The CDR3 is made up of 16 amino acids. Germline-derived CDR1 and CDR2 are SGHRS and YFSETQ. V lost 2 bases, J lost 1 base, and 12 bases lay in between.

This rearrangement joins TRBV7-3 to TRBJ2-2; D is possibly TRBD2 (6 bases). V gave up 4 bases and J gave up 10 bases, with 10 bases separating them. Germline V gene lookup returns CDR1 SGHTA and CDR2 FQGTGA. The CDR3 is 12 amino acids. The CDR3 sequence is CASSYGGVELFF. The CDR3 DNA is TGTGCCAGCAGCTACGGGGGAGTGGAGCTGTTTTTT.

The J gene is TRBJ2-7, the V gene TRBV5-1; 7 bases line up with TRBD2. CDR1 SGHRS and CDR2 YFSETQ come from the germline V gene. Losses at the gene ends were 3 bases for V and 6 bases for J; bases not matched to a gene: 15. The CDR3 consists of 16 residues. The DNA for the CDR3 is TGCGCCAGCAGCTACACCCCGCGGGACTATGGGGGCGAGCAGTACTTC. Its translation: CASSYTPRDYGGEQYF.

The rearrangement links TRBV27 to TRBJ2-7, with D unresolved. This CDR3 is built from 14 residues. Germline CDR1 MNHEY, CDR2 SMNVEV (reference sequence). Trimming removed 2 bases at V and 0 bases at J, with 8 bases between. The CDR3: CASSLRYGSYEQYF. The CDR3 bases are TGTGCCAGCAGTTTACGGTACGGCTCCTACGAGCAGTACTTC.

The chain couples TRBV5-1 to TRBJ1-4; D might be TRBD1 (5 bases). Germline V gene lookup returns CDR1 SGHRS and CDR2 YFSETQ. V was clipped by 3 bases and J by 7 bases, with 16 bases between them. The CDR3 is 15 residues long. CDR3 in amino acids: CASSWSAGESEKLFF. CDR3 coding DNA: TGCGCCAGCAGCTGGTCGGCGGGGGAGAGTGAAAAACTGTTTTTT. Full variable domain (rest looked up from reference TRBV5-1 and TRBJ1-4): KAGVTQTPRYLIKTRGQQVTLSCSPISGHRSVSWYQQTPGQGLQFLFEYFSETQRNKGNFPGRFSGRQFSNSRSEMNVSTLELGDSALYLCASSWSAGESEKLFFGSGTQLSVL.

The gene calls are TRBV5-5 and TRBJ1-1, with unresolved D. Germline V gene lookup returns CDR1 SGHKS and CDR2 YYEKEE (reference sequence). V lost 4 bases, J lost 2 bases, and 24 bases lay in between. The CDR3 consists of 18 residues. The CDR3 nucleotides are TGTGCCAGCAGCCTTCTGGATGACGTAGTGGGCTTAAACACTGAAGCTTTCTTT. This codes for CASSLLDDVVGLNTEAFF. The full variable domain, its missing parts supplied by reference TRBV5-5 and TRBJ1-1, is DAGVTQSPTHLIKTRGQQVTLRCSPISGHKSVSWYQQVLGQGPQFIFQYYEKEERGRGNFPDRFSARQFPNYSSELNVNALLLGDSALYLCASSLLDDVVGLNTEAFFGQGTRLTVV.